These 10 T cell receptor beta chains share one sample of origin, sequenced in a study of regulatory T cells in long-lasting Graves disease. Time point here: persistent/refractory GD, antithyroid drugs over 5 years with positive TRAb. The TCR library used RNA extracted from PBMCs. Building the TCR beta libraries relied on iRepertoire HTBI primers, and CDR3 regions underwent Arm-PCR. TCRdb called the multiplex PCR reads again in MiXCR, with one record for every CDR3 protein. Here the sample spans over 450,000 distinct CDR3 sequences, approximately 21% being singletons. The material sequenced was peripheral blood mononuclear cells (PBMCs), taken when the disease was refractory, from a patient treated with antithyroid drugs. Receptor source: a female donor with Graves disease.

The chain employs TRBV29-1 and TRBJ1-1, with unresolved D. V lost 3 bases, J lost 1 base, and 6 bases lay in between. The CDR3 length is 12 residues. CDR1 SQVTM and CDR2 ANQGSEA come from the germline V gene. The CDR3 loop reads CSVDYKNTEAFF. As DNA, the CDR3 is TGCAGCGTTGACTACAAGAACACTGAAGCTTTCTTT.

Regarding this clonotype: A much larger clonotype is one base distant, so this may be a read error. CDR3 amino acids: CASRPGGGYTEAFF. CDR3 nucleotide sequence: TGTGCCAGCAGACCCGGTGGAGGGTACACTGAAGCTTTCTTT. The V and J genes are TRBV28 and TRBJ1-1, with D unresolved. The ends were cut back, 6 bases at V and 3 bases at J, with 14 bases in the middle. This CDR3 comprises 14 residues. CDR1 and CDR2 (germline): MDHEN, SYDVKM.

Regarding this clonotype: Possible read error: a much larger clone is one base away. This chain connects TRBV11-3 to TRBJ2-7; 7 nucleotides align to TRBD1. This CDR3 is built from 14 residues. Germline CDR1 and CDR2: SGHNT and YENEEA. The CDR3 loop is CASSLGGQIYEQCF. CDR3 sequence (DNA): TGTGCCAGCAGCTTAGGGGGACAGATATACGAGCAGTGCTTC.

This clonotype has ten or more counts. V usage is TRBV12-3 or TRBV12-4 and J usage is TRBJ1-1; TRBD1 is a possible D gene (5 bases). The V gene lost 6 bases and the J gene lost 8 bases, with 10 bases spanning the gap. The CDR3 covers 11 residues. CDR3 sequence: CASRLAGEAFF. The CDR3 DNA reads TGTGCCAGCAGACTGGCAGGGGAAGCTTTCTTT.

This clonotype has just a few counts. The chain carries TRBV19 and TRBJ1-1; 9 positions agree with TRBD1. The CDR3 has 15 amino acids. V lost 0 bases to trimming and J lost 4 bases; unmatched junction nucleotides: 3. The germline V gene encodes CDR1 LNHDA and CDR2 SQIVND (reference sequence). The CDR3 DNA reads as TGTGCCAGTAGTATAGACTGGACAGGGGTCACTGAAGCTTTCTTT. Encoded protein: CASSIDWTGVTEAFF.

On this clonotype: This may arise from a read error, as a much more abundant clone is one base away. The rearrangement uses TRBV11-2 and TRBJ2-7, with a possible D match to TRBD1 (6 bases). The length of the CDR3 is 15 residues. Germline CDR1 and CDR2: SGHAT and FQNNGV. The DNA for the CDR3 is TGTGCCGGCAGCAACCGACAGGATACTTCCTACGAGCAGTACTTC. Protein product: CAGSNRQDTSYEQYF.

The chain recombines TRBV15 with TRBJ1-2, with D tentatively TRBD1 (6 bases). The length of the CDR3 is 13 residues. Germline lookup yields CDR1 LNHNV and CDR2 YYDKDF (reference sequence). Trimming took 5 bases from V and 9 from J, leaving 16 bases between them. Written as DNA, the CDR3 is TGTGCCACCAGCTGGGGGGGGCCAGGTAGCTACACCTTC. It yields the protein CATSWGGPGSYTF.

This clonotype was detected many times. Compared with germline, one end of the junction differs, possibly owing to a read error. This chain connects TRBV5-1 to TRBJ1-6; 7 bases are shared with TRBD1. The CDR3 runs 16 residues. CDR1 is SGHRS and CDR2 is YFSETQ in the germline V gene. Here the CDR3 reads CASSSANRGLNSPLPF. CDR3 DNA sequence: TGCGCCAGCAGCTCCGCTAACAGGGGCTTAAATTCACCCCTCCCCTTT.

This clonotype was seen repeatedly, ten times or more. The genes are TRBV7-9 and TRBJ2-5, with a tentative D call TRBD2 (6 bases). CDR1 and CDR2 from the germline V gene are SEHNR and FQNEAQ (reference sequence). There are 13 residues in the CDR3. V lost 5 bases to trimming and J lost 7 bases, with 14 bases between them. For the CDR3, the DNA is TGTGCCAGCAGCCTTTTAACGGAGGGGACCCAGTACTTC. This gives the protein CASSLLTEGTQYF.

In this sample, this clonotype turned up many times. The V and J genes are TRBV28 and TRBJ1-1, with no clear D. V was shortened by 4 bases and J by 0 bases, with 12 bases between the two germline ends. This CDR3 is built from 15 residues. Germline CDR1 is MDHEN and CDR2 is SYDVKM. In DNA, the CDR3 is TGTGCCAGCAGTTCCATGACGAGGATGAACACTGAAGCTTTCTTT. Protein: CASSSMTRMNTEAFF.